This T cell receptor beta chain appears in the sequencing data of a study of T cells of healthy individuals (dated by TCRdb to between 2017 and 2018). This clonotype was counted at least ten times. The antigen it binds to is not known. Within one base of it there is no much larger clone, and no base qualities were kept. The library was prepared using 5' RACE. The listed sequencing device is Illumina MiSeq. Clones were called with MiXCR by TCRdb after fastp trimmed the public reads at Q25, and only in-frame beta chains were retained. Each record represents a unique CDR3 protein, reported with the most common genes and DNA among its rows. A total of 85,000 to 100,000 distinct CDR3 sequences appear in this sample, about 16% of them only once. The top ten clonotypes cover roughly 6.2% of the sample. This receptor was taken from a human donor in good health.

The CDR3 protein sequence reads: CSASGATYEQYF. Read as DNA, the sequence is TGCAGTGCGTCGGGAGCAACCTACGAGCAGTACTTC. The chain couples TRBV20-1 to TRBJ2-7; TRBD2 might be the D gene, on 6 matching bases. According to the germline V gene (reference sequence), CDR1 reads DFQATT and CDR2 reads SNEGSKA. From cysteine to phenylalanine, the CDR3 is 12 amino acids long. The kept DNA is CDR3 alone, 36 bases in frame from the first base. The V end loses 6 bases and the J end loses 2 bases, and a stretch of 11 bases separates them.